These 21 T cell receptor beta chains came from one sample sequenced in a study of blood T cell repertoires in COVID-19. Only in-frame clones appear in the TCRdb table, and some are missing; sequencing was by immunoSEQ multiplex PCR. Counted here are some 700,000 clones, 90% occurring once; the ten biggest clones make up about 0.24%. Sequenced input: peripheral blood. These receptors originate from a woman aged 18-30 years with acute or convalescent COVID-19.

The V gene is TRBV25-1, the J gene TRBJ2-3, with D uncertain. Germline assignment: CDR1 MGHDK and CDR2 SYGVNS. V was pared by 4 bases and J by 2 bases, with 10 bases between. CDR3 length equals 14 residues. CDR3 nucleotide sequence: TGTGCCAGCAGTGGCCTTATGGCCACAGATACGCAGTATTTT. It codes for CASSGLMATDTQYF.

The rearrangement links TRBV5-6 to TRBJ2-7; possible D gene TRBD1, 6 bases. V was cut by 4 bases and J by 7 bases, with 21 bases left in between. Germline-derived CDR1 and CDR2 are SGHDT and YYEEEE. The CDR3 totals 15 residues. The CDR3 nucleotides are TGTGCCAGCAGCCCCAACAGGGTTCCCCTGGGGGAGCAGTACTTC. Translation gives CASSPNRVPLGEQYF.

The chain joins TRBV6-1 to TRBJ2-5; tentative D call: TRBD2 (5 bases). The ends were cut back, 2 bases at V and 5 bases at J, with 15 bases in the middle. The germline CDR1 and CDR2 sequences are MNHNS and SASEGT. This CDR3 has 15 amino acids. The DNA of the CDR3 is TGTGCCAGCAGTGAATGGGCGGCCTCGGGGGAGACCCAGTACTTC. Translated: CASSEWAASGETQYF.

This chain uses TRBV2 with TRBJ1-1, with no clear D. Trimming removed 8 bases at V and 11 bases at J, with 15 bases between. Germline assignment: CDR1 SNHLY and CDR2 FYNNEI. This CDR3 has 11 residues. CDR3 sequence (DNA): TGTGCCAGCTTGGAAGACTCCTGGGCTTTCTTT. Protein: CASLEDSWAFF.

This chain uses TRBV19 with TRBJ2-3, with a possible D match to TRBD2 (7 bases). Trimming shortened V by 8 bases and J by 0 bases, and 18 bases separated the two germline ends. Germline assignment: CDR1 LNHDA and CDR2 SQIVND (reference sequence). The CDR3 is 16 amino acids. CDR3 residues: CASRPGGRTSTDTQYF. For the CDR3, the DNA is TGTGCCAGTCGCCCGGGGGGCCGAACTAGCACAGATACGCAGTATTTT.

The gene calls are TRBV30 and TRBJ1-5; unclear D gene. The V gene's germline CDR1 is GTSNPN and CDR2 SVGIG (reference sequence). Trimming left V 5 bases short and J 6 bases short, with 14 bases between. The CDR3 is 13 residues long. The CDR3 loop is CAWGSFAGQPQHF. The CDR3 nucleotides read TGTGCCTGGGGATCTTTCGCGGGTCAGCCCCAGCATTTT. The whole variable domain, filled in from reference TRBV30 and TRBJ1-5, reads SQTIHQWPATLVQPVGSPLSLECTVEGTSNPNLYWYRQAAGRGLQLLFYSVGIGQISSEVPQNLSASRPQDRQFILSSKKLLLSDSGFYLCAWGSFAGQPQHFGDGTRLSIL.

The chain carries TRBV9 and TRBJ1-1; no clear D. The V gene's germline CDR1 is SGDLS and CDR2 YYNGEE. The CDR3 covers 13 residues. Between the trimmed V and J ends, which lost 1 base and 4 bases, there was a span of 8 bases. CDR3 nucleotides: TGTGCCAGCAGCGTATTAGGGAGCACTGAAGCTTTCTTT. Residues: CASSVLGSTEAFF.

The chain combines TRBV6-2 or TRBV6-3 with TRBJ2-2, with 8 bases fitting TRBD2. Looked up from germline, CDR1 is MNHEY and CDR2 is SVGEGT. Germline trimming cut 6 bases from V and 1 base from J; bases unmatched to any gene: 7. CDR3 length equals 16 residues. CDR3 protein: CASSLSTSGNTGELFF. CDR3 DNA: TGTGCCAGCAGCCTCTCTACTAGCGGGAACACCGGGGAGCTGTTTTTT.

The chain is built from TRBV4-1 and TRBJ1-2; D is undetermined. V lost 3 bases and J lost 7, with 6 bases in between. CDR3 length equals 11 residues. Germline V gene data show CDR1 as MGHRA and CDR2 as YSYEKL. The CDR3 loop is CASSQEGGYTF. For the CDR3, the DNA is TGCGCCAGCAGCCAGGAGGGTGGCTACACCTTC.

The genes are TRBV11-2 and TRBJ2-3; possibly TRBD1 for D (6 bases). Trimming removed 4 bases at V and 2 bases at J, with 13 bases between. The germline V gene has CDR1 SGHAT and CDR2 FQNNGV. The CDR3 runs 15 residues. The CDR3 reads CASSSWTDNTDTQYF. DNA for the CDR3: TGTGCCAGCAGCTCATGGACAGACAACACAGATACGCAGTATTTT. Full variable domain (remainder filled in from reference TRBV11-2 and TRBJ2-3): EAGVAQSPRYKIIEKRQSVAFWCNPISGHATLYWYQQILGQGPKLLIQFQNNGVVDDSQLPKDRFSAERLKGVDSTLKIQPAKLEDSAVYLCASSSWTDNTDTQYFGPGTRLTVL.

V usage is TRBV5-1 and J usage is TRBJ1-1, with D maybe TRBD1 (6 bases). The V gene's germline CDR1 is SGHRS and CDR2 YFSETQ. V dropped 4 bases and J dropped 5 bases, with 18 bases sitting between them. This CDR3 region has 15 residues. The CDR3 protein is CASSRLSGVETEAFF. The CDR3, as DNA: TGCGCCAGCAGCCGGTTGTCAGGGGTGGAGACTGAAGCTTTCTTT. Supplemented by reference TRBV5-1 and TRBJ1-1, the full variable domain reads KAGVTQTPRYLIKTRGQQVTLSCSPISGHRSVSWYQQTPGQGLQFLFEYFSETQRNKGNFPGRFSGRQFSNSRSEMNVSTLELGDSALYLCASSRLSGVETEAFFGQGTRLTVV.

The chain is built from TRBV9 and TRBJ2-2; TRBD1 aligns across 8 bases. Germline lookup yields CDR1 SGDLS and CDR2 YYNGEE. With 0 bases clipped from V and 5 bases from J, the junction kept 6 bases outside the gene matches. The length of the CDR3 is 16 residues. DNA of the CDR3: TGTGCCAGCAGCGTAGAGATTACAGGGGGGACCGGGGAGCTGTTTTTT. This codes for CASSVEITGGTGELFF.

The CDR3 coding sequence is TGCAGCGTTGTGATTTTGAGGGGGGGCTCCTACGAGCAGTACTTC. It specifies CSVVILRGGSYEQYF. The V and J genes are TRBV29-1 and TRBJ2-7, with a possible D match to TRBD2 (7 bases). The CDR3 length is 15 residues. Trimming stripped 4 bases from V and 0 bases from J, with 16 bases between. Germline V gene lookup returns CDR1 SQVTM and CDR2 ANQGSEA.

A note on this clone: The same CDR3 is also encoded by other DNA sequences in this sample. The chain carries TRBV9 and TRBJ1-1; a weak D match, TRBD1 (5 bases). The CDR3 totals 14 residues. Trimming pared 0 bases from V and 5 bases from J, leaving 11 bases between. The germline V gene encodes CDR1 SGDLS and CDR2 YYNGEE. The chain's CDR3 is CASSVVGGGTEAFF. CDR3 DNA sequence: TGTGCCAGCAGCGTAGTGGGGGGTGGAACTGAAGCTTTCTTT.

This clone was detected once. The chain couples TRBV5-1 to TRBJ1-2, with 8 bases identical to TRBD1. The CDR3 covers 13 residues. Germline lookup yields CDR1 SGHRS and CDR2 YFSETQ. Trimming removed 4 bases from V and 8 bases from J; junction bases left unmatched: 7. In DNA form, the CDR3 reads TGCGCCAGCAGCACCCAGGGGGCGGGAGGCTACACCTTC. It translates to CASSTQGAGGYTF.

This clone was recorded only once. The V call is TRBV5-1, the J call TRBJ1-2, with D possibly being TRBD1 (5 bases). Trimming took 4 bases from V and 7 from J, leaving 11 bases between them. The germline CDR1 and CDR2 sequences are SGHRS and YFSETQ. The CDR3 consists of 12 residues. In nucleotides, the CDR3 is TGCGCCAGCAGCCCGGGGGGGTTTGGCTACACCTTC. Its translation is CASSPGGFGYTF.

The V call is TRBV2, the J call TRBJ1-5, with a weak D call TRBD1 (5 bases). The germline CDR1 and CDR2 sequences are SNHLY and FYNNEI. Deletions cut 6 bases from V and 9 bases from J, with 15 bases between. This CDR3 contains 13 residues. CDR3 amino acids: CASSPGSGGPQHF. CDR3 DNA: TGTGCCAGCAGCCCTGGATCCGGGGGGCCCCAGCATTTT.

The chain employs TRBV9 and TRBJ2-1; D is unclear. The germline CDR1 and CDR2 sequences are SGDLS and YYNGEE. The ends were cut back, 0 bases at V and 9 bases at J, with 25 bases in the middle. This CDR3 spans 18 amino acids. The CDR3 sequence is CASSVGLSLTVRLTEQFF. The DNA of the CDR3 is TGTGCCAGCAGCGTAGGGCTCTCTTTGACTGTAAGGTTGACTGAGCAGTTCTTC.

This sequence joins TRBV28 and TRBJ2-5, with 10 nucleotides matching TRBD1. Unmatched junction bases numbered 10, after V lost 10 bases and J lost 5 bases. The CDR3 length is 14 residues. The germline V gene encodes CDR1 MDHEN and CDR2 SYDVKM. The CDR3 loop reads CATWDRGWWETQYF. The CDR3 DNA sequence: TGTGCCACCTGGGACAGGGGTTGGTGGGAGACCCAGTACTTC.

The chain combines TRBV5-1 with TRBJ2-1; TRBD2 matches 8 bases. Trimming took 2 bases from V and 3 from J; bases not matched to a gene: 4. CDR1 SGHRS and CDR2 YFSETQ come from the germline V gene. This CDR3 has 15 amino acids. The CDR3 DNA reads as TGCGCCAGCAGCTTTAGCGGGGCCGACTACAATGAGCAGTTCTTC. Amino acids: CASSFSGADYNEQFF.

The gene calls are TRBV9 and TRBJ1-2; D uncertain. The length of the CDR3 is 13 residues. V was cut by 2 bases and J by 1 base, with 6 bases left in between. CDR1 and CDR2 from the germline V gene are SGDLS and YYNGEE. The CDR3 region has the DNA TGTGCCAGCAGCGTCGGGGTTAACTATGGCTACACCTTC. It codes for CASSVGVNYGYTF.